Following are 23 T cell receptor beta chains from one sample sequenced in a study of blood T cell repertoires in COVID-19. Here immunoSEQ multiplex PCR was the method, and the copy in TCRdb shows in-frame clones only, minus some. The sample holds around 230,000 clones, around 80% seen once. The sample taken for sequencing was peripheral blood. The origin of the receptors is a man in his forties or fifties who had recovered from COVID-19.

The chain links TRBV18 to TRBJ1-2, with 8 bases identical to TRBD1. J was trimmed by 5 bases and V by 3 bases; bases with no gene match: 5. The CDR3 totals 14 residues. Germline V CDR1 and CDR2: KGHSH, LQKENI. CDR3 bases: TGTGCCAGCTCACCGGGTCAGGGGGCGTATGGCTACACCTTC. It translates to CASSPGQGAYGYTF.

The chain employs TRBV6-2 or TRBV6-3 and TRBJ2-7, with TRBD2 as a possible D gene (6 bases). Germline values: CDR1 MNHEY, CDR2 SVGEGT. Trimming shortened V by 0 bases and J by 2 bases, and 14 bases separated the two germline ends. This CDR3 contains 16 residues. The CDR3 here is CASSYSGRAGPYEQYF. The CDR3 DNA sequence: TGTGCCAGCAGTTACTCGGGCAGGGCGGGACCCTACGAGCAGTACTTC.

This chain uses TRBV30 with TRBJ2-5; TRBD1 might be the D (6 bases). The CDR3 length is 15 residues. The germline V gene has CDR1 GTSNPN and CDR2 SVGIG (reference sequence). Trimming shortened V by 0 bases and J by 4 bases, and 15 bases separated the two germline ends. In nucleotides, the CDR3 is TGTGCCTGGAGTGTAGGGGCAGTAGGGGGAGAGACCCAGTACTTC. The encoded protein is CAWSVGAVGGETQYF.

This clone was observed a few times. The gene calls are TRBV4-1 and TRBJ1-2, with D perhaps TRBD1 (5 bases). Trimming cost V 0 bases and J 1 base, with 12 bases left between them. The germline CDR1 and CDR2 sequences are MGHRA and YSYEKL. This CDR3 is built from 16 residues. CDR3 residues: CASSQERQQFNYGYTF. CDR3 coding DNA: TGCGCCAGCAGCCAAGAACGACAGCAATTTAACTATGGCTACACCTTC.

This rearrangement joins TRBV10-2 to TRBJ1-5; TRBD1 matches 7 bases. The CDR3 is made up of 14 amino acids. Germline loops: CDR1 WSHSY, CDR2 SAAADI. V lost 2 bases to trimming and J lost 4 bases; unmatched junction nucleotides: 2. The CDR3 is CASSEDRENQPQHF. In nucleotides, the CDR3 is TGCGCCAGCAGTGAGGACAGGGAGAATCAGCCCCAGCATTTT.

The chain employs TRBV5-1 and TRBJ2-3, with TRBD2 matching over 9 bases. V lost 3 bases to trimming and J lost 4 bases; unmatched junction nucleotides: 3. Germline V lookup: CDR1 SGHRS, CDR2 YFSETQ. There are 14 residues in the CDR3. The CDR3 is CASSSGTSSDTQYF. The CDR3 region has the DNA TGCGCCAGCAGCTCCGGGACTAGCTCAGATACGCAGTATTTT.

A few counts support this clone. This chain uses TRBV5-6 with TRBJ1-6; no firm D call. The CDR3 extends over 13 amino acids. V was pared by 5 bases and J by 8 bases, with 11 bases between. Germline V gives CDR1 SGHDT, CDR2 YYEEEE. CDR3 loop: CASRPLGDSPLHF. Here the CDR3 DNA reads TGTGCCAGCAGACCTTTGGGCGATTCACCCCTCCACTTT.

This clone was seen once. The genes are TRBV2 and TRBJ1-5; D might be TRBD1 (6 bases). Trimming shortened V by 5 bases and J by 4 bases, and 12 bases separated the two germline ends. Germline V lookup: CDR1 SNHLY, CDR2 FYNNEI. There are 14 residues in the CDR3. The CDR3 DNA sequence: TGTGCCAGCAGTATAGACAGGTTGAATCAGCCCCAGCATTTT. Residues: CASSIDRLNQPQHF. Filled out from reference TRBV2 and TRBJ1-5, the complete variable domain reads EPEVTQTPSHQVTQMGQEVILRCVPISNHLYFYWYRQILGQKVEFLVSFYNNEISEKSEIFDDQFSVERPDGSNFTLKIRSTKLEDSAMYFCASSIDRLNQPQHFGDGTRLSIL.

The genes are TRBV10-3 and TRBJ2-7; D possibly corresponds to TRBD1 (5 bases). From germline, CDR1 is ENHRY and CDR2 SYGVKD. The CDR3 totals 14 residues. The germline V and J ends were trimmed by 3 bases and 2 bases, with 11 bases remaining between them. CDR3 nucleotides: TGTGCCATCAGTGAAACAGGTCAGACCTACGAGCAGTACTTC. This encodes CAISETGQTYEQYF.

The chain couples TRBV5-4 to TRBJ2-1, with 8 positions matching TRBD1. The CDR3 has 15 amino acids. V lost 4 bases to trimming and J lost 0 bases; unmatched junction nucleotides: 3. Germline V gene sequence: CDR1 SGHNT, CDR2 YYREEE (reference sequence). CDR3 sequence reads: CASSHTGGSYNEQFF. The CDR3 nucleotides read TGTGCCAGCAGCCATACAGGGGGCTCCTACAATGAGCAGTTCTTC.

The CDR3 is CASGGWGRETQYF. The CDR3 coding sequence is TGTGCCAGCGGGGGGTGGGGCCGGGAGACCCAGTACTTC. The V call is TRBV27, the J call TRBJ2-5; D might be TRBD2 (6 bases). Per the germline V gene, CDR1 is MNHEY and CDR2 is SMNVEV (reference sequence). V was pared by 8 bases and J by 5 bases, with 15 bases between. This CDR3 has 13 amino acids.

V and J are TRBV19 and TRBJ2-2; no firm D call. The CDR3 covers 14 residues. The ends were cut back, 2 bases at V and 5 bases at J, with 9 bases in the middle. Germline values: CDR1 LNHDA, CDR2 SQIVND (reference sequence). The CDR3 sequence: CASSITPGTGELFF. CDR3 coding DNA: TGTGCCAGTAGTATAACTCCCGGGACCGGGGAGCTGTTTTTT.

The chain's CDR3 is CATSRDFGGAAGYTF. Written as DNA, the CDR3 is TGTGCCACCAGCAGAGATTTTGGGGGCGCTGCTGGCTACACCTTC. This sequence joins TRBV15 and TRBJ1-2; tentative D call: TRBD1 (6 bases). This CDR3 is built from 15 residues. The V gene's germline CDR1 is LNHNV and CDR2 YYDKDF (reference sequence). V lost 0 bases and J lost 7, with 15 bases in between.

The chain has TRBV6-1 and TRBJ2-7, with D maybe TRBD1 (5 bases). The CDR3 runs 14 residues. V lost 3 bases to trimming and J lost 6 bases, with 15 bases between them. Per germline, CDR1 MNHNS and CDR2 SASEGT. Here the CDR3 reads CASSDQGSLSEQYF. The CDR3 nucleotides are TGTGCCAGCAGTGATCAGGGTTCCCTCAGCGAGCAGTACTTC.

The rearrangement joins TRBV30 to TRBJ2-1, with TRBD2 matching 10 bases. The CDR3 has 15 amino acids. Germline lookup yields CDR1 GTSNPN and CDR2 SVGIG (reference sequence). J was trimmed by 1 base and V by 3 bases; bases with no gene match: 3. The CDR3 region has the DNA TGTGCCTGGAGGGTACTAGCGGGGTCCTACAATGAGCAGTTCTTC. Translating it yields CAWRVLAGSYNEQFF.

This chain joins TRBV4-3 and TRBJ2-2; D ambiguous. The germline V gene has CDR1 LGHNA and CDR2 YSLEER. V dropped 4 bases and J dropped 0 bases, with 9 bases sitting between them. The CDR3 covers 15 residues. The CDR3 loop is CASSLYSTNTGELFF. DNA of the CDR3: TGCGCCAGCAGCCTGTACAGCACGAACACCGGGGAGCTGTTTTTT.

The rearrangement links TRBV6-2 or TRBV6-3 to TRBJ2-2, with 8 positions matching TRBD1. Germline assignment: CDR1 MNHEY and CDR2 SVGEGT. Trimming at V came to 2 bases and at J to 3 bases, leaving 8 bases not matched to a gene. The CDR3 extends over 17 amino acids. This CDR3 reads CASSYPEDREHTGELFF. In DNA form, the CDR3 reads TGTGCCAGCAGTTACCCGGAGGACAGGGAACACACCGGGGAGCTGTTTTTT.

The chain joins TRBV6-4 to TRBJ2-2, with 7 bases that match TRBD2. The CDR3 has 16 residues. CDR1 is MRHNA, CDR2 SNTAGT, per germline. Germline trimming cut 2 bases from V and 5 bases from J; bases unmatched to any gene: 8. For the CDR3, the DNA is TGTGCCAGCAGTGACAAGGCGGGAGCAGGGACCGGGGAGCTGTTTTTT. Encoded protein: CASSDKAGAGTGELFF.

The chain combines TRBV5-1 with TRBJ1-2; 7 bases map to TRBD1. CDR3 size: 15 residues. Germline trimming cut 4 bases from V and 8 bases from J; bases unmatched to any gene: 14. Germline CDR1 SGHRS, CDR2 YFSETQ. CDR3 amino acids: CASSRGTEAGLGYTF. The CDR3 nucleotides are TGCGCCAGCAGCCGCGGGACAGAGGCAGGTCTAGGCTACACCTTC. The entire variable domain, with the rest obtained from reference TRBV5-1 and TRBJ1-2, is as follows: KAGVTQTPRYLIKTRGQQVTLSCSPISGHRSVSWYQQTPGQGLQFLFEYFSETQRNKGNFPGRFSGRQFSNSRSEMNVSTLELGDSALYLCASSRGTEAGLGYTFGSGTRLTVV.

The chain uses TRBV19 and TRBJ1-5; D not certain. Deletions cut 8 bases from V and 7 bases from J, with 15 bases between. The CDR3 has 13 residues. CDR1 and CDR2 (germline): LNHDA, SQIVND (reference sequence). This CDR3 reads CASGGQIGQPQHF. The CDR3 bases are TGTGCCAGTGGCGGGCAGATTGGACAGCCCCAGCATTTT.

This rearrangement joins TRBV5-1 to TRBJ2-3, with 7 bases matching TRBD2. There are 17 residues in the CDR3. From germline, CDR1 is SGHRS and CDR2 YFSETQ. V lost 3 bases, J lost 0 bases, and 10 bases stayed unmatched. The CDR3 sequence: CASSSSIAGGSTDTQYF. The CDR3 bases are TGCGCCAGCAGCTCCTCGATAGCGGGCGGGAGCACAGATACGCAGTATTTT.

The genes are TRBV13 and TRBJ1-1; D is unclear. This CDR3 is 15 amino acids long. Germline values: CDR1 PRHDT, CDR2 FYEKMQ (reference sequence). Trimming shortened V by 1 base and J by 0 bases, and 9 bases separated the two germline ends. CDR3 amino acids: CASSLVGQVNTEAFF. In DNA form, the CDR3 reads TGTGCCAGCAGCTTAGTAGGCCAGGTGAACACTGAAGCTTTCTTT.

This CDR3 reads CASSLGQGMDSPLHF. CDR3 bases: TGTGCCAGCAGCTTAGGGCAGGGTATGGATTCACCCCTCCACTTT. The chain has TRBV7-2 and TRBJ1-6, with D perhaps matching TRBD1 (5 bases). The length of the CDR3 is 15 residues. Trimming stripped 1 base from V and 8 bases from J, with 12 bases between. Germline V lookup: CDR1 SGHTA, CDR2 FQGNSA.